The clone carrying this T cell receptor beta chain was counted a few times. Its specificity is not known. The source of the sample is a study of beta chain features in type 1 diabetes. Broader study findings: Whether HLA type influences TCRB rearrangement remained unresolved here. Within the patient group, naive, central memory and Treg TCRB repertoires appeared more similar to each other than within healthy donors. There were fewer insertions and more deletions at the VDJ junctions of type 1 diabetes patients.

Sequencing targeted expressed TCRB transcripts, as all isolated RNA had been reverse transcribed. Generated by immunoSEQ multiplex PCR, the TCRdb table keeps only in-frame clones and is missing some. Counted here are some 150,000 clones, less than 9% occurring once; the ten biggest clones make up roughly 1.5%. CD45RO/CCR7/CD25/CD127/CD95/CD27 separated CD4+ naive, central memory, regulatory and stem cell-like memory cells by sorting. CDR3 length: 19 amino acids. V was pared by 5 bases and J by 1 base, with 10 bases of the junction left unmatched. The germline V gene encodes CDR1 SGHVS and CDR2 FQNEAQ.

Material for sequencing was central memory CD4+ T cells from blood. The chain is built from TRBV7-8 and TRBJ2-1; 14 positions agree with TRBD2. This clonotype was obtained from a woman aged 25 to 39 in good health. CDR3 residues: CASSLRAGTSGSSYNEQFF. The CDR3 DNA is TGTGCCAGCAGCCTACGGGCCGGGACTAGCGGGAGTTCCTACAATGAGCAGTTCTTC.